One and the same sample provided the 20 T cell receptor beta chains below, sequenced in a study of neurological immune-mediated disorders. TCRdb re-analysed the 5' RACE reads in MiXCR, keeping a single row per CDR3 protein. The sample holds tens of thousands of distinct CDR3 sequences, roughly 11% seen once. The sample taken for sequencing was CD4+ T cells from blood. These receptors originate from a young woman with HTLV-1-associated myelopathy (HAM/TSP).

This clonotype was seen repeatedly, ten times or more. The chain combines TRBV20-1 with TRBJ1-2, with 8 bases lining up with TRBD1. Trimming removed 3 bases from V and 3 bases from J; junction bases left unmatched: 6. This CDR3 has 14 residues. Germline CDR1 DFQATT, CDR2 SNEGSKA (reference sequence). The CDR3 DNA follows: TGCAGTGCTAGTTCAGGGGGCGCCTACTATGGCTACACCTTC. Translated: CSASSGGAYYGYTF.

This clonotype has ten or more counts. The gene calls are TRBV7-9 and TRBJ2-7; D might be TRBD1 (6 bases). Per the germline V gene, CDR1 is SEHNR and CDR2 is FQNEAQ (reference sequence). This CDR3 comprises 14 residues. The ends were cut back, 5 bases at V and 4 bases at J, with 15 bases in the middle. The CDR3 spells CASSPRTVIYEQYF. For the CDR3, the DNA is TGTGCCAGCAGCCCTAGGACAGTCATTTACGAGCAGTACTTC.

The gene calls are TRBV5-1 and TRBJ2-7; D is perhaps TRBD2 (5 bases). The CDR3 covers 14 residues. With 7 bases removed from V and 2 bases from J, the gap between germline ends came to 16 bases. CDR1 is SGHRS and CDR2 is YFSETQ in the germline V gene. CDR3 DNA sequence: TGCGCCAGCCAAAGGGTGACCGGGGCCTACGAGCAGTACTTC. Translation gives CASQRVTGAYEQYF.

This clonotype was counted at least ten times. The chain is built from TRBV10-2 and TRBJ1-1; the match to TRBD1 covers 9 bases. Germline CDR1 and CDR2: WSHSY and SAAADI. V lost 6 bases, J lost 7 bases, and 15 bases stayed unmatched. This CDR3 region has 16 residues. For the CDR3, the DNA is TGCGCCAGCAGACAGGGGGCGCCTCTATGGGGCAGTGAAGCTTTCTTT. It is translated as CASRQGAPLWGSEAFF.

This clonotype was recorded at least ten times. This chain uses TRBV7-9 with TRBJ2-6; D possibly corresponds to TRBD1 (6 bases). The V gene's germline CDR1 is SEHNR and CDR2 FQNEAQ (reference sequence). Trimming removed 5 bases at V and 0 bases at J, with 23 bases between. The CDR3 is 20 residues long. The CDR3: CASSPRGLQGSDSGANVLTF. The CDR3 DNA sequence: TGTGCCAGCAGCCCACGGGGTCTTCAGGGGTCGGACTCTGGGGCCAACGTCCTGACTTTC.

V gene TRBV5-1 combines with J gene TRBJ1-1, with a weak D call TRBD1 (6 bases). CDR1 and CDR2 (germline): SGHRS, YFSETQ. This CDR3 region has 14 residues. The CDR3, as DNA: TGCGCAAACAGCTTGGGGGCGGAGAACACTGAAGCTTTCTTT. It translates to CANSLGAENTEAFF.

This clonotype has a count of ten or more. Here the CDR3 DNA reads TGCGCCAGCAGCTGCCTGACAATCAGCAATCAGCCCCAGCATTTT. Amino acid sequence: CASSCLTISNQPQHF. The rearrangement links TRBV5-1 to TRBJ1-5, with D uncertain. This CDR3 comprises 15 residues. Germline lookup yields CDR1 SGHRS and CDR2 YFSETQ. Trimming shortened V by 3 bases and J by 1 base, and 11 bases separated the two germline ends.

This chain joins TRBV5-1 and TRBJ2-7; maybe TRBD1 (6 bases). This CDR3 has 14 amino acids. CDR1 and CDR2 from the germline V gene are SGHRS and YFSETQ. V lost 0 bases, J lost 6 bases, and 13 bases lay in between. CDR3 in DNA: TGCGCCAGCAGCTTGGCGGAACAGGGACGCGAGCAGTACTTC. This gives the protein CASSLAEQGREQYF.

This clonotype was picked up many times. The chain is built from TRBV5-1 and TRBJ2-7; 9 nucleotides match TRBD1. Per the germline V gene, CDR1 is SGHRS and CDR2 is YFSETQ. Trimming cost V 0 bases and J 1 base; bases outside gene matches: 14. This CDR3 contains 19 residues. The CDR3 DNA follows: TGCGCCAGCAGCTTGGGTCGCCCGGGACAGGGCTTCCTATCCTACGAGCAGTACTTC. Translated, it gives CASSLGRPGQGFLSYEQYF.

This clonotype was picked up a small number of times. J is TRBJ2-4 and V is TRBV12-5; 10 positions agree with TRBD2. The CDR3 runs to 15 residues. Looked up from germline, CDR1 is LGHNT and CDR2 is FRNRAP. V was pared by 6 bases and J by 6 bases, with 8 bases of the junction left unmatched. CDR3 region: CASGLLPSGGNIQYF. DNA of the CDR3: TGTGCTAGTGGCTTACTCCCTAGCGGGGGAAACATTCAGTACTTC. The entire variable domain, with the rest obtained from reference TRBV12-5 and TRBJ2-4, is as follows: DARVTQTPRHKVTEMGQEVTMRCQPILGHNTVFWYRQTMMQGLELLAYFRNRAPLDDSGMPKDRFSAEMPDATLATLKIQPSEPRDSAVYFCASGLLPSGGNIQYFGAGTRLSVL.

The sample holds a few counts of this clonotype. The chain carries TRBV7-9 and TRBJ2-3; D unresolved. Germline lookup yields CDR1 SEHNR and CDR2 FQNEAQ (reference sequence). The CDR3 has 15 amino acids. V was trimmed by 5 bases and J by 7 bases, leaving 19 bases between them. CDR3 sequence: CASSAPFRLGNTQYF. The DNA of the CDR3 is TGTGCCAGCAGCGCGCCGTTCCGTTTAGGTAATACGCAGTATTTT. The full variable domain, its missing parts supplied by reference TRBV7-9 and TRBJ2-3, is DTGVSQNPRHKITKRGQNVTFRCDPISEHNRLYWYRQTLGQGPEFLTYFQNEAQLEKSRLLSDRFSAERPKGSFSTLEIQRTEQGDSAMYLCASSAPFRLGNTQYFGPGTRLTVL.

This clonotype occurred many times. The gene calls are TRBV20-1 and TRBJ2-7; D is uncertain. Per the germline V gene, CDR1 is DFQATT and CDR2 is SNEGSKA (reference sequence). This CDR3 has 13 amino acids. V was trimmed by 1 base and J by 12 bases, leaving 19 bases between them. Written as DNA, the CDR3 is TGCAGTGCTAGAGCCCCTTATGATTTGTTTCCGTACTTC. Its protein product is CSARAPYDLFPYF.

This CDR3 reads CSVGSNYGYTF. The CDR3 nucleotides read TGCAGCGTTGGGTCTAACTATGGCTACACCTTC. The V gene is TRBV29-1, the J gene TRBJ1-2; D unclear. This CDR3 has 11 amino acids. CDR1 and CDR2 from the germline V gene are SQVTM and ANQGSEA. The V end was cut by 4 bases, the J end by 0 bases, with 3 bases between.

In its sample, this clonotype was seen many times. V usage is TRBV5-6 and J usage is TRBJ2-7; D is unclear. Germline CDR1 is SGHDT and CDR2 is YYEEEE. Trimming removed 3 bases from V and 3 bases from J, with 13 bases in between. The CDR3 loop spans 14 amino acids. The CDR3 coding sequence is TGTGCCAGCAGCTCCGTGACTCGCTACTACGAGCAGTACTTC. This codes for CASSSVTRYYEQYF.

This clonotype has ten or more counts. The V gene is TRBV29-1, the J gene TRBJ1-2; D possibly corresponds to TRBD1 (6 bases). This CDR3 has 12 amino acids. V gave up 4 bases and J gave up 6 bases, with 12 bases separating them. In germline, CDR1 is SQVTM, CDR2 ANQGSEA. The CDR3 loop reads CSVVEGVNGYTF. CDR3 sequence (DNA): TGCAGCGTTGTGGAGGGGGTAAATGGCTACACCTTC.

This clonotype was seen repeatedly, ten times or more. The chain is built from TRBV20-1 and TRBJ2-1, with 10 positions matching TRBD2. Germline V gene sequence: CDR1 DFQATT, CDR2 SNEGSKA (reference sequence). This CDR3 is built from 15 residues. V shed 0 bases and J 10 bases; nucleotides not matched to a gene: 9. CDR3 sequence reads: CSAREGSGGALEQFF. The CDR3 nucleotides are TGCAGTGCTAGAGAGGGCAGCGGGGGGGCCCTAGAGCAGTTCTTC.

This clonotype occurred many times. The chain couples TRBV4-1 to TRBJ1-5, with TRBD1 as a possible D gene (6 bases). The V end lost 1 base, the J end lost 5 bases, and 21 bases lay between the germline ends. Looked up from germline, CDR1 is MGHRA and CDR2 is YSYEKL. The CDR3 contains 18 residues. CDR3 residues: CASSQVYKVTGSDQPQHF. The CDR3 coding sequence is TGCGCCAGCAGCCAAGTATACAAAGTGACAGGTTCTGATCAGCCCCAGCATTTT.

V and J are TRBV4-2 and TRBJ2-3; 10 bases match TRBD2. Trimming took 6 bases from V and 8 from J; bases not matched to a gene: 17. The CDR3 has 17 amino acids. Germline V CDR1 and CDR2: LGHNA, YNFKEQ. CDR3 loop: CASSLTSGEGRGGTQYF. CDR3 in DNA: TGTGCCAGCAGTCTTACTAGCGGGGAGGGCCGGGGGGGTACGCAGTATTTT.

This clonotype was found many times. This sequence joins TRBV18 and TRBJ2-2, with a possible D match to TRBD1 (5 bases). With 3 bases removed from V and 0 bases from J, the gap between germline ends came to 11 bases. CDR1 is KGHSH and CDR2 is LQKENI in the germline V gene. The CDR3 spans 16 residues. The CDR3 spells CASSPLGQPNTGELFF. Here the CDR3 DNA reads TGTGCCAGCTCACCCCTCGGACAACCGAACACCGGGGAGCTGTTTTTT.

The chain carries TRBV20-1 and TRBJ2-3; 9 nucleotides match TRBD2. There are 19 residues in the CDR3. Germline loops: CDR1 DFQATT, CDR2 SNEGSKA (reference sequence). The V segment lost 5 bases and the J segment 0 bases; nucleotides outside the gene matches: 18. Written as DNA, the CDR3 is TGCAGTGCTTTCTGGGGTAGCGGGGGAGCCCCCCGCAGCACAGATACGCAGTATTTT. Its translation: CSAFWGSGGAPRSTDTQYF.